This T cell receptor beta chain was sequenced in a study of hypomethylating agent response in myelodysplastic syndrome. Study-level information: Of patients, about 75% of the 11 got azacitidine and 3 of 11 decitabine. Whole-study findings and limits: Control donors' ages did not match those of MDS patients.

Only in-frame clones appear in the TCRdb table, and some are missing; sequencing was by immunoSEQ multiplex PCR. The sample shows 10,000 to 11,000 clones, 83% of them seen only once. V gave up 6 bases and J gave up 2 bases, with 20 bases separating them. This CDR3 comprises 17 residues. Germline-derived CDR1 and CDR2 are MRHNA and SNTAGT. T-cell subsets were not sorted; bulk bone marrow was analyzed. Regarding this clone: Its antigen is not identified.

Sequencing was performed on bone marrow, taken before or after starting hypomethylating agent treatment for myelodysplastic syndrome (not recorded which). V gene TRBV6-4 combines with J gene TRBJ1-5; maybe TRBD1 (5 bases). The receptor was derived from a human donor with myelodysplastic syndrome. The CDR3 region is CASRQDKTQPGNQPQHF. DNA for the CDR3: TGTGCCAGCAGACAGGACAAGACCCAACCAGGCAATCAGCCCCAGCATTTT.